This TCR beta chain derives from a study of metastatic and nonmetastatic thyroid tumors. Study-wide background: Repertoires from malignant and benign thyroid patients were compared across blood and tumor or nodule tissue. Study-wide results and limits: Versus benign nodules, malignant thyroid tumors reportedly had significantly higher TCR beta diversity, in blood and tumor.

V gave up 3 bases and J gave up 5 bases, with 14 bases separating them. Looked up from germline, CDR1 is SGHAT and CDR2 is FQNNGV. The CDR3 consists of 14 residues. No patient had received any treatment before thyroid surgery. Comments on this clone: Its antigen is unidentified.

The authors' processing: Clinicopathological groups of papillary thyroid cancer showed CDR3 differences that were used to build a distant-metastasis classifier. TCRdb reanalyzed the PCR reads via MiXCR. TCRdb assigned the V and J calls; the authors' analysis was not used. The table records approximately 38,000 clones, around a third of them present only once. The clonotype originates from a female donor with papillary thyroid cancer or a benign thyroid nodule (not recorded which). Some clones in this sample may be carry-over from other donors' samples. The V gene is TRBV11-2, the J gene TRBJ2-7; TRBD2 might be the D (6 bases). Sequencing was carried out using tumor tissue. The CDR3 nucleotides are TGTGCCAGCAGCTTTTCGGAGGGCCCTGACGAGCAGTACTTC. Translation gives CASSFSEGPDEQYF.